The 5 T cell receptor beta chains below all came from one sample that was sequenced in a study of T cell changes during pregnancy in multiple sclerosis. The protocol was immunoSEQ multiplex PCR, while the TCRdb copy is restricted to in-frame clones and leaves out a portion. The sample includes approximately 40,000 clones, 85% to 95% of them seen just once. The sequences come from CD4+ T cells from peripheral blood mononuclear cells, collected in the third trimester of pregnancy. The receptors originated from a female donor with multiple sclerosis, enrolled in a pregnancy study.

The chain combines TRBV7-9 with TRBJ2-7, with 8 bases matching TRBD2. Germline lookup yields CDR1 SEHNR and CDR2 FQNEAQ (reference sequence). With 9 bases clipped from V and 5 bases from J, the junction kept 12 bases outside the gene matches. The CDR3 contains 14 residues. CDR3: CASNAGLELDEQYF. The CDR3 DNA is TGTGCCAGTAATGCGGGACTAGAGTTAGACGAGCAGTACTTC.

The CDR3 nucleotides read TGTGCCAGTAGTATCGGCGGGTTGAACACCGGGGAGCTGTTTTTT. Residues: CASSIGGLNTGELFF. The chain uses TRBV19 and TRBJ2-2; a weak D match, TRBD2 (5 bases). V lost 3 bases and J lost 1, with 9 bases in between. Germline V CDR1 and CDR2: LNHDA, SQIVND (reference sequence). The CDR3 runs to 15 residues.

CDR3 DNA sequence: TGTGCCAGCAGCACCCGGGACAGGCATCAGCCCCAGCATTTT. Its protein is CASSTRDRHQPQHF. The V gene is TRBV21-1, the J gene TRBJ1-5; no DNA check was done on the table's D call, TRBD1. TRBV21-1 is marked as a pseudogene. The CDR3 runs 14 residues.

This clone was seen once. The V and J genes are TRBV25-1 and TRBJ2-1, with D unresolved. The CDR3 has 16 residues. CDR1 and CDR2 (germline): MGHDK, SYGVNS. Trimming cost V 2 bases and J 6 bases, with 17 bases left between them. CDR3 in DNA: TGTGCCAGCAGTGAAGCTGTAAGGAGTTTGGGCAATGAGCAGTTCTTC. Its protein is CASSEAVRSLGNEQFF.

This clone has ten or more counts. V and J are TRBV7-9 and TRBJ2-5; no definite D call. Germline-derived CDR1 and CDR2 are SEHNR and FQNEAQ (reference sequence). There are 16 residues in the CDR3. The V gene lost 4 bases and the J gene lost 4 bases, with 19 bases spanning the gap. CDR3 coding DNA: TGTGCCAGCAGCTCAAAAGATTTAGTTGGGCCAGAGACCCAGTACTTC. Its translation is CASSSKDLVGPETQYF. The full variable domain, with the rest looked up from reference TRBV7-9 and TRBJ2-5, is DTGVSQNPRHKITKRGQNVTFRCDPISEHNRLYWYRQTLGQGPEFLTYFQNEAQLEKSRLLSDRFSAERPKGSFSTLEIQRTEQGDSAMYLCASSSKDLVGPETQYFGPGTRLLVL.